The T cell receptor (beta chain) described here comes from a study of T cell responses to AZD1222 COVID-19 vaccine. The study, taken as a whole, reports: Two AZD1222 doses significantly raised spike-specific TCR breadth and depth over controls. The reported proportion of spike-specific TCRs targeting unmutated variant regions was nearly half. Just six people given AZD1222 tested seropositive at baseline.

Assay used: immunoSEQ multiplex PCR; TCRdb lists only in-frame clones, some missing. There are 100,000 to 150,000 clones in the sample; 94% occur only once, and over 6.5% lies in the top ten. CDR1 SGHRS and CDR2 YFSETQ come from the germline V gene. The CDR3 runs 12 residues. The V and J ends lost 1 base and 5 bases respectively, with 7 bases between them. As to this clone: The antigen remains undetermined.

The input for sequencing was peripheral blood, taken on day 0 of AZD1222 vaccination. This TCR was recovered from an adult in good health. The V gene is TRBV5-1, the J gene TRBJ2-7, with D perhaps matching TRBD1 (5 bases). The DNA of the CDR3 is TGCGCCAGCAGCTTGACAGGCCACGAGCAGTACTTC. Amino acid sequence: CASSLTGHEQYF.